Listed below are T cell receptor beta chains from one sample, sequenced in a study of cytomegalovirus exposure and HLA in healthy donors. Measured with immunoSEQ multiplex PCR; TCRdb has only the in-frame clones, and not every one. Its table lists about 49,000 clones. The sequencing sample was made of PBMCs. These receptors all come from a man aged 18 to 35 in good health and CMV-seropositive. CDR3s include the opening cysteine and the closing phenylalanine or tryptophan. Fields, in order: D gene, J gene, clone size, V gene, CDR3 DNA, CDR3 protein. D genes are given only for firm matches. Part of the rows lack a size; the others show once, few, many or a class for expanded clones.

D: NA
J: TRBJ2-7
size: NA
V: TRBV7-9
DNA: TGTGCCAGCAGTGCAACTGGGAGAGGCTACGAGCAGTACTTC
CDR3: CASSATGRGYEQYF

D: TRBD1
J: TRBJ1-4
size: NA
V: TRBV28
DNA: TGTGCCAGCAGGGAACAGGGGAGTTACGAAAAACTGTTTTTT
CDR3: CASREQGSYEKLFF

D: TRBD1
J: TRBJ2-7
size: NA
V: TRBV7-9
DNA: TGTGCCAGCAGCCCGGGGACAGGGGGTCGCGGCTCCTACGAGCAGTACTTC
CDR3: CASSPGTGGRGSYEQYF

D: NA
J: TRBJ1-5
size: NA
V: TRBV7-9
DNA: TGTGCCAGCAGCTTAGGGGCTCAGAATCAGCCCCAGCATTTT
CDR3: CASSLGAQNQPQHF

D: NA
J: TRBJ2-2
size: NA
V: TRBV6-5
DNA: TGTGCCAGCAGTTACAGCTTGACCGGGGAGCTGTTTTTT
CDR3: CASSYSLTGELFF

D: TRBD1
J: TRBJ2-5
size: NA
V: TRBV25-1
DNA: TGTGCCAGCAGCGACAGGGAAAGGGCAGCGGAGACCCAGTACTTC
CDR3: CASSDRERAAETQYF

D: NA
J: TRBJ2-7
size: NA
V: TRBV4-1
DNA: TGCGCCAGCAGCCAAGTCTCGGTACCGCGCGAGCAGTACTTC
CDR3: CASSQVSVPREQYF

D: NA
J: TRBJ2-1
size: NA
V: TRBV7-9
DNA: TGTGCCAGCAGCCTAGGGAGCTCCTACAATGAGCAGTTCTTC
CDR3: CASSLGSSYNEQFF

D: TRBD1
J: TRBJ1-4
size: NA
V: TRBV5-1
DNA: TGCGCCAGCAGCCTCTACGGACAGGGGGCTGAAAAACTGTTTTTT
CDR3: CASSLYGQGAEKLFF

D: TRBD2
J: TRBJ2-1
size: NA
V: TRBV19
DNA: TGTGCCAGTAGTTCTACTCCGGGACTAGCGGGAGAAAATGAGCAGTTCTTC
CDR3: CASSSTPGLAGENEQFF

D: NA
J: TRBJ1-1
size: NA
V: TRBV5-3
DNA: TGTGCCAGAAGGCCCCATGCCGGAGGACAGAAGAACACTGAAGCTTTCTTT
CDR3: CARRPHAGGQKNTEAFF

D: NA
J: TRBJ2-7
size: NA
V: TRBV7-9
DNA: TGTGCCAGCAGCTTAGAGGGGGGGAGATACGAGCAGTACTTC
CDR3: CASSLEGGRYEQYF

D: TRBD1
J: TRBJ1-1
size: NA
V: TRBV30
DNA: TGTGCCTGGAGTAGGGACAGGGACACTGAAGCTTTCTTT
CDR3: CAWSRDRDTEAFF

D: TRBD1
J: TRBJ2-7
size: NA
V: TRBV5-6
DNA: TGTGCCAGCAGTCGGGACAGGGTGGACGAGCAGTACTTC
CDR3: CASSRDRVDEQYF

D: TRBD1
J: TRBJ1-3
size: NA
V: TRBV7-9
DNA: TGTGCCAGCAGGGAAGACAGGGGGAGGGCTGGAAACACCATATATTTT
CDR3: CASREDRGRAGNTIYF

D: TRBD1
J: TRBJ1-2
size: NA
V: TRBV19
DNA: TGTGCCAGTAACCCACTCGGACAGGGGACGGGTACCTATGGCTACACCTTC
CDR3: CASNPLGQGTGTYGYTF

D: TRBD1
J: TRBJ1-4
size: NA
V: TRBV28
DNA: TGTGCCAGCACGGGACAGGGGAGAGGAAAACTGTTTTTT
CDR3: CASTGQGRGKLFF

D: NA
J: TRBJ1-2
size: NA
V: TRBV21-1
DNA: TGTGCCAGCAGCAAAGAGGGGCACCCCGGCTACACCTTC
CDR3: CASSKEGHPGYTF

D: NA
J: TRBJ2-1
size: NA
V: TRBV4-1
DNA: TGCGCCAGCAGCCAGAAGTCGAGCCGGAGCTCCTACAATGAGCAGTTCTTC
CDR3: CASSQKSSRSSYNEQFF

D: NA
J: TRBJ2-2
size: NA
V: TRBV5-4
DNA: TGTGCCAACACAGCTTTGATAGTGTTCGCGCCCAACACCGGGGAGCTGTTTTTT
CDR3: CANTALIVFAPNTGELFF

D: TRBD2
J: TRBJ2-4
size: NA
V: TRBV5-1
DNA: TGCGCCAGCAGCTTGACTAGCGGGAGTTACATTCAGTACTTC
CDR3: CASSLTSGSYIQYF

D: NA
J: TRBJ1-4
size: NA
V: TRBV7-6
DNA: TGTGCCAGCAGCCCGGACACGTTAAATGAAAAACTGTTTTTT
CDR3: CASSPDTLNEKLFF

D: NA
J: TRBJ1-2
size: NA
V: TRBV7-2
DNA: TGTGCCAGCAGTCCAGCCCCGGCGGGAGTTAACTATGGCTACACCTTC
CDR3: CASSPAPAGVNYGYTF

D: TRBD2
J: TRBJ2-5
size: NA
V: TRBV10-3
DNA: TGTGCCATCGGGTCTGTTGCGGGAGGGCCATCAGAGACCCAGTACTTC
CDR3: CAIGSVAGGPSETQYF

D: TRBD1
J: TRBJ1-4
size: NA
V: TRBV30
DNA: TGTGCCTGGTCTCCGGGACAGGTTACTAATGAAAAACTGTTTTTT
CDR3: CAWSPGQVTNEKLFF

D: TRBD2
J: TRBJ2-2
size: medium-sized
V: TRBV7-3
DNA: TGTGCCAGCAGCCCTAGGAGCGGGATCGGGGAGCTGTTTTTT
CDR3: CASSPRSGIGELFF

D: NA
J: TRBJ1-1
size: NA
V: TRBV13
DNA: TGTGCCAGCAGCCCCCGACAGAACACTGAAGCTTTCTTT
CDR3: CASSPRQNTEAFF

D: NA
J: TRBJ2-1
size: NA
V: TRBV4-2
DNA: TGTGCCAGCAGCCAAGTCGGAAGCGCTGAGCAGTTCTTC
CDR3: CASSQVGSAEQFF

D: TRBD2
J: TRBJ2-3
size: NA
V: TRBV5-1
DNA: TGCGCCAGCAGCTTCCCCCGGGTAGCGGGAATGATTGGGACAGATACGCAGTATTTT
CDR3: CASSFPRVAGMIGTDTQYF

D: TRBD1
J: TRBJ1-5
size: NA
V: TRBV19
DNA: TGTGCCAGTAGACCCCAACAGGGGGCGAGTCAGCCCCAGCATTTT
CDR3: CASRPQQGASQPQHF

D: NA
J: TRBJ2-2
size: NA
V: TRBV11-2
DNA: TGTGCCAGCAGCTTAGAAGGTACCAGGGGCACCGGGGAGCTGTTTTTT
CDR3: CASSLEGTRGTGELFF

D: TRBD2
J: TRBJ2-1
size: NA
V: TRBV9
DNA: TGTGCCAGCGGACCCCTGACTAGCGGGGTTTACAATGAGCAGTTCTTC
CDR3: CASGPLTSGVYNEQFF

D: TRBD2
J: TRBJ2-1
size: NA
V: TRBV25-1
DNA: TGTGCCACTAGCGGGAGAGGCCATGAGCAGTTCTTC
CDR3: CATSGRGHEQFF

D: NA
J: TRBJ2-5
size: NA
V: TRBV25-1
DNA: TGTGCCAGCAGTTTAAGCGGCGGGCCGTACCAAGAGACCCAGTACTTC
CDR3: CASSLSGGPYQETQYF

D: NA
J: TRBJ2-2
size: NA
V: TRBV15
DNA: TGTGCCACCAGCAGACACCCGGAGGGTACGAACACCGGGGAGCTGTTTTTT
CDR3: CATSRHPEGTNTGELFF

D: TRBD2
J: TRBJ2-7
size: NA
V: TRBV11-3
DNA: TGTGCCAGCAGCTTAGAATTAGCGGGAGCCTACTCCTACGAGCAGTACTTC
CDR3: CASSLELAGAYSYEQYF

D: NA
J: TRBJ2-7
size: NA
V: TRBV9
DNA: TGTGCCAGCAGCCATGGGGGGGGGCCCTCCTACGAGCAGTACTTC
CDR3: CASSHGGGPSYEQYF

D: NA
J: TRBJ1-2
size: NA
V: TRBV28
DNA: TGTGCCAGCAGTGAATGGGCAGGGTCTAACTATGGCTACACCTTC
CDR3: CASSEWAGSNYGYTF